These T cell receptor beta chains were read from a single sample in a study of Ad26.COV2.S vaccination and SARS-CoV-2 variants. The data were produced by immunoSEQ multiplex PCR, yet TCRdb's version contains in-frame clones alone and is incomplete. The sample holds almost 400,000 clones, about 91% seen once. The source was peripheral blood, collected in a trial of Ad26.COV2.S vaccine versus placebo. These TCRs come from a person between 18 and 65 years old who received the Ad26.COV2.S COVID-19 vaccine or a placebo. CDR3s include the opening cysteine and the closing phenylalanine or tryptophan. D genes are given only for firm matches. Some rows mark clone size as missing; the rest say once, few, many or name a class of expanded clone.

TRBD1	NA	TRBJ1-1	TRBV5-4	16	TGTGCCAGCAGCTCCAAGACAGGGGCGAGGAACACTGAAGCTTTCTTT	CASSSKTGARNTEAFF
NA	NA	TRBJ2-3	TRBV29-1	12	TGCAGCGTTGTTGTAAGGACTAATACGCAGTATTTT	CSVVVRTNTQYF
NA	NA	TRBJ2-2	TRBV28	15	TGTGCCAGCGTTGCGGGGTCTGCGAACACCGGGGAGCTGTTTTTT	CASVAGSANTGELFF
NA	NA	TRBJ2-2	TRBV5-4	18	TGTGCCAGCAGCTTGAACATACATAGCGGCATCCTTACCGGGGAGCTGTTTTTT	CASSLNIHSGILTGELFF
TRBD1	NA	TRBJ2-7	TRBV28	13	TGTGCCAGCAGGGACAGGGCCCTCTACGAGCAGTACTTC	CASRDRALYEQYF
NA	NA	TRBJ1-4	TRBV12-3/TRBV12-4	12	TGTGCCAGCGGGACCTCAAATGAAAAACTGTTTTTT	CASGTSNEKLFF
TRBD2	NA	TRBJ2-2	TRBV11-1	16	TGTGCCAGCAGCCTAGGGGGACTAGCGGACACCGGGGAGCTGTTTTTT	CASSLGGLADTGELFF
NA	NA	TRBJ2-3	TRBV5-6	14	TGTGCCAGCAGCTTGGAGGGGACGGGGGATACGCAGTATTTT	CASSLEGTGDTQYF
NA	NA	TRBJ1-6	TRBV7-2	15	TGTGCCAGCAGCCCCCCCGGGGGTCCCCAATCACCCCTCCACTTT	CASSPPGGPQSPLHF
NA	NA	TRBJ1-6	TRBV30	12	TGTGCCTGCATGACAGGCTATTCACCCCTCCACTTT	CACMTGYSPLHF
NA	NA	TRBJ2-7	TRBV28	15	TGTGCCAGCAGTTTATACGGTTCCAGCTCCTACGAGCAGTACTTC	CASSLYGSSSYEQYF
NA	NA	TRBJ1-2	TRBV15	13	TGTGCCACCAGCAGAGATCGGAGCTATGGCTACACCTTC	CATSRDRSYGYTF
NA	NA	TRBJ2-7	TRBV3-1/TRBV3-2	16	TGTGCCAGCAGCCAAGATAGAACGCTCGGAGGGGACGAGCAGTACTTC	CASSQDRTLGGDEQYF
NA	once	TRBJ1-2	TRBV6-2/TRBV6-3	13	TGTGCCAGCAGTTACGTGCAGCACTATGGCTACACCTTC	CASSYVQHYGYTF
NA	NA	TRBJ2-5	TRBV7-8	18	TGTGCCAGCAGCTTATTGGGATCCCCTTTGTCGGGAGATGAGACCCAGTACTTC	CASSLLGSPLSGDETQYF
NA	NA	TRBJ1-1	TRBV27	15	TGTGCCAGCAGTTTCTCCACATCCGGCAACACTGAAGCTTTCTTT	CASSFSTSGNTEAFF
NA	NA	TRBJ1-1	TRBV7-9	15	TGTGCCAGCAGCTTAGCGCAGGGGATGAACACTGAAGCTTTCTTT	CASSLAQGMNTEAFF
TRBD1	once	TRBJ2-2	TRBV28	22	TGTGCCAGCAGTCCAACGGGACAGGGGGTCCGGGCGAGCGGGAGATTCACCGGGGAGCTGTTTTTT	CASSPTGQGVRASGRFTGELFF
NA	NA	TRBJ1-1	TRBV7-9	12	TGTGCCAGCAGCTCCTTGAGCACTGAAGCTTTCTTT	CASSSLSTEAFF
NA	NA	TRBJ2-2	TRBV5-4	16	TGTGCCAGCAGCTTGGGCGGCGTTGTGAACACCGGGGAGCTGTTTTTT	CASSLGGVVNTGELFF
NA	NA	TRBJ1-3	TRBV3-1/TRBV3-2	15	TGTGCCAGCAGCCAAGTTTTACACGGGAGAAACACCATATATTTT	CASSQVLHGRNTIYF
NA	NA	TRBJ2-1	TRBV10-3	16	TGTGCCATCAGTGAGTCATGGACGGGCCAAGACAATGAGCAGTTCTTC	CAISESWTGQDNEQFF
NA	NA	TRBJ2-5	TRBV20-1	11	TGCAGTGCCCCCTCCAGAGGGACCCAGTACTTC	CSAPSRGTQYF
NA	few	TRBJ1-6	TRBV4-1	16	TGCGCCAGCAGCCAGCCCACAGGGTTCCAGAGGTCACCCCTCCACTTT	CASSQPTGFQRSPLHF
TRBD1	NA	TRBJ1-4	TRBV2	13	TGTGCCAGTTTCGGGACAGTAAATGAAAAACTGTTTTTT	CASFGTVNEKLFF
NA	NA	TRBJ1-2	TRBV28	13	TGTGCCAGCAGTTTTCCCGGGACATATGGCTACACCTTC	CASSFPGTYGYTF
TRBD2	NA	TRBJ2-2	TRBV30	14	TGTGCCTGGAGGGGGACTAGCGTCACCGGGGAGCTGTTTTTT	CAWRGTSVTGELFF
NA	NA	TRBJ2-1	TRBV21-1	14	TGTGCCAGCACCTCCCCCCTCGGGGTTCATGAGCAGTTCTTC	CASTSPLGVHEQFF
NA	NA	TRBJ2-1	TRBV27	14	TGTGCCAGCAGTTTGGGGAATACCTACAATGAGCAGTTCTTC	CASSLGNTYNEQFF
TRBD2	NA	TRBJ2-1	TRBV6-5	13	TGTGCCAGCAGAACTAGCGGGAGGGATGAGCAGTTCTTC	CASRTSGRDEQFF
NA	NA	TRBJ2-1	TRBV19	15	TGTGCCAGTAGTAAGGGAAGGGGCTCCTACAATGAGCAGTTCTTC	CASSKGRGSYNEQFF
NA	once	TRBJ1-6	TRBV3-1/TRBV3-2	14	TGTGCCAGCAGCCAGGGGCATCTCTATTCACCCCTCCACTTT	CASSQGHLYSPLHF
NA	NA	TRBJ1-1	TRBV4-1	15	TGCGCCAGCAGCCAAGAAGTCATAACAGGGCCTGAAGCTTTCTTT	CASSQEVITGPEAFF
NA	NA	TRBJ1-1	TRBV7-6	14	TGTGCCAGCAGCTCGCAGGGCTTGGGCACTGAAGCTTTCTTT	CASSSQGLGTEAFF
TRBD2	NA	TRBJ2-5	TRBV4-1	17	TGCGCCAGCAGCCAACGGACTAGCGGGAGTACAGGAGAGACCCAGTACTTC	CASSQRTSGSTGETQYF
NA	NA	TRBJ2-1	TRBV5-1	15	TGCGCCAGCAGCTTGGCCCGGCGGCAGGGTGGTGAGCAGTTCTTC	CASSLARRQGGEQFF
NA	NA	TRBJ1-1	TRBV30	14	TGTGCCTGGAGTGTACAGACCATGAACACTGAAGCTTTCTTT	CAWSVQTMNTEAFF
NA	NA	TRBJ2-7	TRBV9	13	TGTGCCAGCAGCGTAGGGGATACCTACGAGCAGTACTTC	CASSVGDTYEQYF
TRBD2	NA	TRBJ2-3	TRBV9	18	TGTGCCAGCAGCGTAGCCCCCAGCGGGAGGCCTGGGACAGATACGCAGTATTTT	CASSVAPSGRPGTDTQYF
TRBD1	NA	TRBJ1-4	TRBV27	14	TGTGCCAGCAGACCGGGACAGGTGAATGAAAAACTGTTTTTT	CASRPGQVNEKLFF
NA	NA	TRBJ1-2	TRBV28	12	TGTGCCAGTAGACTCGGGGACTATGGCTACACCTTC	CASRLGDYGYTF
TRBD2	NA	TRBJ2-5	TRBV7-2	16	TGTGCCAGCAGCTCACCTAGCGGGAGGCGGCAAGAGACCCAGTACTTC	CASSSPSGRRQETQYF
TRBD2	NA	TRBJ2-7	TRBV19	13	TGTGCCAGTAGGGCTAGCGGGAACTACGAGCAGTACTTC	CASRASGNYEQYF
NA	NA	TRBJ2-1	TRBV10-3	11	TGTGCCATCAGTGAGTCGGCAGGGCAGTTCTTC	CAISESAGQFF
TRBD2	NA	TRBJ2-3	TRBV6-5	13	TGTGCCAGCGGAGCGGGAGGGCGGGATACGCAGTATTTT	CASGAGGRDTQYF
NA	NA	TRBJ2-7	TRBV5-1	17	TGCGCCAGCAGCTCCCCGAGGGCCGGTTATATGGAGGAAGAGCAGTACTTC	CASSSPRAGYMEEEQYF
TRBD2	NA	TRBJ2-5	TRBV28	17	TGTGCCACCCAAACCTTATCAAGCGGGAGAGGGCGGGAGACCCAGTACTTC	CATQTLSSGRGRETQYF
NA	NA	TRBJ2-5	TRBV11-1	13	TGTGCCAGCAGCTCGGAGCTCCAAGAGACCCAGTACTTC	CASSSELQETQYF
NA	NA	TRBJ2-2	TRBV2	14	TGTGCCAGCAGTGAAAGTGGGGACACCGGGGAGCTGTTTTTT	CASSESGDTGELFF
NA	NA	TRBJ1-5	TRBV10-3	13	TGTGCCATCAGTGGGGCAGACAATCAGCCCCAGCATTTT	CAISGADNQPQHF